This TCR beta chain was documented in a study of human T cells and chemical hapten exposure. About the research overall: Per-sample TCR yield variability stemmed mainly from small pooled library volume differences.

The CDR3 has 11 residues. Trimming stripped 2 bases from V and 7 bases from J, with 3 bases between. Germline V lookup: CDR1 MDHEN, CDR2 SYDVKM. Each cDNA molecule in the library carried unique molecular identifiers. Via MiXCR, TCRdb re-called the RACE reads, giving one row per CDR3 protein. The profile shows over 70,000 distinct CDR3 sequences, 14% of them singletons. This clonotype has at least ten counts. What it binds is unknown. Points from the study as a whole: Expanded TCR counts at PT1 were positively correlated with the patch test score.

Time point in this sample: pre-sensitization, week 0. Treatment indicated: therapeutic diphenylcyclopropenone sensitization with weekly scalp DPC. Blood, whole and unfractionated, served as the source for total RNA extraction. The chain recombines TRBV28 with TRBJ2-1; D is unresolved. The source was whole blood, collected in connection with sensitization to the hapten diphenylcyclopropenone (DPC). This receptor was taken from a woman aged 45-65 years with alopecia areata. Some clones in this sample may be carry-over from other donors' samples. The CDR3 DNA follows: TGTGCCAGCAGTTTAAGGAATGAGCAGTTCTTC. This codes for CASSLRNEQFF.